A selection of T cell receptor beta chains follows, all from one sample in a study of T cell clones after liver transplantation. TCRdb's copy holds only in-frame clones and misses some; the assay was immunoSEQ multiplex PCR. The table has 93,000 or so clones, about 81% seen once. The sample consisted of CD4+ T cells from blood, taken around 44 months after liver transplant. The receptors stem from a human patient who received a liver transplant. Some T cells may arise from the graft donor. CDR3s include the opening cysteine and the closing phenylalanine or tryptophan. Each record gives: D gene, clone size, J gene, V gene, CDR3 protein, CDR3 DNA. A D gene is named only where the DNA matches it firmly. Size is omitted from some rows. Given values are once, few, many or a class for expanded clones.

.,.,TRBJ2-5,TRBV19,CASSPRGRGETQYF,TGTGCCAGTAGTCCCAGGGGAAGGGGAGAGACCCAGTACTTC
.,.,TRBJ2-5,TRBV11-2,CASSFRQSSYQETQYF,TGTGCCAGCAGCTTCCGACAGTCCTCGTACCAAGAGACCCAGTACTTC
TRBD1,.,TRBJ2-5,TRBV6-4,CASSPQGASQETQYF,TGTGCCAGCAGTCCACAGGGGGCCTCCCAAGAGACCCAGTACTTC
.,.,TRBJ1-6,TRBV11-3,CASSLAGRGDSPLHF,TGTGCCAGCAGCTTAGCGGGCAGGGGAGACTCACCCCTCCACTTT
.,.,TRBJ2-7,TRBV29-1,CSVGLVGSYEQYF,TGCAGCGTTGGCCTAGTCGGGTCCTACGAGCAGTACTTC
.,once,TRBJ1-2,TRBV27,CASSGRGAEGFYGYTF,TGTGCCAGCAGTGGGAGGGGGGCAGAGGGGTTCTATGGCTACACCTTC
TRBD2,.,TRBJ2-1,TRBV5-4,CASSPTSGDYNEQFF,TGTGCCAGCAGCCCTACTAGCGGGGACTACAATGAGCAGTTCTTC
.,.,TRBJ2-2,TRBV5-6,CASSLRTADSHF,TGTGCCAGCAGCCTTCGGACAGCCGACTCACATTTT
.,.,TRBJ1-5,TRBV6-5,CASSGDFWGNQPQHF,TGTGCCAGCAGTGGGGACTTCTGGGGCAATCAGCCCCAGCATTTT
.,.,TRBJ2-3,TRBV7-2,CASSPEARTGGQYF,TGTGCCAGCAGCCCCGAGGCCCGGACCGGGGGGCAGTATTTT
.,few,TRBJ1-2,TRBV7-3,CASSFPGNAYGYTF,TGTGCCAGCAGCTTCCCAGGGAACGCATATGGCTACACCTTC
.,once,TRBJ2-5,TRBV7-2,CASSLSEETQYF,TGTGCCAGCAGCTTATCCGAGGAGACCCAGTACTTC
TRBD1,.,TRBJ1-1,TRBV11-2,CASSFRGGGTEAFF,TGTGCCAGCAGCTTCAGGGGGGGTGGCACTGAAGCTTTCTTT
.,few,TRBJ2-5,TRBV14,CASRRRGAGETQYF,TGTGCCAGCAGACGCAGGGGTGCGGGGGAGACCCAGTACTTC
.,.,TRBJ1-4,TRBV9,CASSVDQGTYWGEKLFF,TGTGCCAGCAGCGTAGATCAGGGGACTTACTGGGGTGAAAAACTGTTTTTT
TRBD2,.,TRBJ2-7,TRBV15,CATSRRTSLDEQYF,TGTGCCACCAGCAGACGGACTAGCTTAGACGAGCAGTACTTC
TRBD1,few,TRBJ1-1,TRBV7-8,CASSQITGVRYAEAFF,TGTGCCAGCAGCCAAATTACAGGGGTTAGGTACGCTGAAGCTTTCTTT
.,once,TRBJ1-2,TRBV6-5,CASSYSRAVANYGYTF,TGTGCCAGCAGTTACTCGAGGGCCGTAGCTAACTATGGCTACACCTTC
.,.,TRBJ1-5,TRBV2,CASNNADSNQPQHF,TGTGCCAGCAATAATGCCGATAGCAATCAGCCCCAGCATTTT
.,once,TRBJ2-1,TRBV18,CASSPRLGAGYNEQFF,TGTGCCAGCTCACCACGTCTAGGTGCGGGCTACAATGAGCAGTTCTTC
.,.,TRBJ2-7,TRBV2,CASRVNYEQYF,TGTGCCAGCAGGGTGAACTACGAGCAGTACTTC
.,.,TRBJ1-4,TRBV5-1,CASSLGQPKEKLFF,TGCGCCAGCAGCTTAGGGCAGCCAAAGGAAAAACTGTTTTTT
TRBD1,once,TRBJ1-4,TRBV28,CASNPGQGGEKLFF,TGTGCCAGCAATCCGGGACAGGGAGGGGAAAAACTGTTTTTT
TRBD2,.,TRBJ2-7,TRBV9,CASSVGTSGNYEQYF,TGTGCCAGCAGCGTAGGGACTAGCGGGAATTACGAGCAGTACTTC
TRBD1,.,TRBJ1-5,TRBV2,CASSDPGGGGRNQPQHF,TGTGCCAGCAGTGACCCAGGGGGCGGGGGAAGAAATCAGCCCCAGCATTTT
.,.,TRBJ1-4,TRBV19,CASSSPSEKLFF,TGTGCCAGTAGTAGTCCTTCTGAAAAACTGTTTTTT
TRBD2,.,TRBJ2-1,TRBV5-1,CASSHERELMNEQFF,TGCGCCAGCAGCCACGAGCGGGAGCTTATGAATGAGCAGTTCTTC
.,.,TRBJ1-4,TRBV27,CASSLSGFGEKLFF,TGTGCCAGCAGTTTATCAGGGTTTGGTGAAAAACTGTTTTTT
TRBD2,once,TRBJ2-7,TRBV30,CAWKHGRAPYEQYF,TGTGCCTGGAAACACGGGAGGGCCCCCTACGAGCAGTACTTC
TRBD2,.,TRBJ2-3,TRBV18,CASSLGFASGVRDTQYF,TGTGCCAGCTCACTAGGCTTCGCTAGCGGGGTGAGAGATACGCAGTATTTT
TRBD1,.,TRBJ2-7,TRBV4-1,CASSQWVPGQGARSYEQYF,TGCGCCAGCAGCCAATGGGTCCCGGGACAGGGGGCGAGGTCCTACGAGCAGTACTTC
.,.,TRBJ1-2,TRBV9,CASSVSGNYGYTF,TGTGCCAGCAGCGTATCGGGGAACTATGGCTACACCTTC
.,.,TRBJ1-1,TRBV14,CASSPLGGTEAFF,TGTGCCAGCAGCCCCCTCGGGGGCACTGAAGCTTTCTTT
.,once,TRBJ2-1,TRBV6-1,CASSPRSYNEQFF,TGTGCCAGCAGCCCCCGCTCCTACAATGAGCAGTTCTTC
.,.,TRBJ2-5,TRBV2,CASSDSGEETQYF,TGTGCCAGCAGTGACTCAGGGGAAGAGACCCAGTACTTC
.,.,TRBJ1-5,TRBV5-6,CASSLGGINQPQHF,TGTGCCAGCAGCTTGGGGGGTATCAATCAGCCCCAGCATTTT
.,.,TRBJ1-5,TRBV6-1,CASSEGGARNQPQHF,TGTGCCAGCAGTGAAGGGGGGGCTAGAAATCAGCCCCAGCATTTT
.,.,TRBJ1-6,TRBV7-2,CASSQSRGHPTSPLHF,TGTGCCAGCAGCCAATCAAGGGGACATCCTACCTCACCCCTCCACTTT